The rows below give T cell receptor beta chains drawn from one sample of a study of CD8+ T cells in alopecia areata. Method: immunoSEQ multiplex PCR; TCRdb's copy keeps in-frame clones and lacks some. The table has around 200,000 clones, 50% to 60% seen once. The sample here was CD4+ T cells sorted from blood, taken at week 4, from a patient treated with tofacitinib. The receptors shown here come from a human donor with alopecia areata. The conserved cysteine and the conserved F or W are not part of the CDR3 here. Not all rows give a size; the values are once, few, many and, for expanded clones, a class.

>TRBV10-2|-|TRBJ1-5
ASSESSGYNQPQH
>TRBV25-1|-|TRBJ2-3
ASSELDRPTDTQY
>TRBV5-1|few|TRBJ2-6
ASSLKLLAGMNSGANVLT
>TRBV29-1|-|TRBJ2-7
SVVSNGRNEQY
>TRBV19|few|TRBJ2-1
ASSWSGTGSRVEQF
>TRBV7-2|-|TRBJ1-2
ASSLTGQTGYT
>TRBV29-1|once|TRBJ2-3
SVEDRLGGRSTDTQY
>TRBV30|once|TRBJ2-7
ASTRDGRSLSGFYEQY
>TRBV7-9|few|TRBJ1-1
ASSSRTGNTEAF
>TRBV29-1|few|TRBJ2-3
SVEVVDTQY
>TRBV5-1|-|TRBJ1-1
ASSSLTGVNTEAF
>TRBV10-3|-|TRBJ2-7
AISSNYEQY
>TRBV5-1|-|TRBJ2-7
ASSLVGDEQY
>TRBV6-1|-|TRBJ1-1
ASGRPEAF
>TRBV6-6|-|TRBJ2-5
ASRSAFVETQY
>TRBV29-1|-|TRBJ2-1
SEISGRAYNEQF
>TRBV9|-|TRBJ1-2
ASSPTRASRGYT
>TRBV23-1|few|TRBJ2-1
ASSQIGAEIAEQF
>TRBV27|-|TRBJ2-7
ASNSVSRAMSGEQY
>TRBV2|medium-sized|TRBJ2-1
ASSFAVGEQF
>TRBV30|few|TRBJ1-3
AWAAGRSGNTIY
>TRBV25-1|few|TRBJ2-7
ASSEWVGGSKY
>TRBV4-2|-|TRBJ2-7
ASSQDRGRAYEQY
>TRBV15|-|TRBJ2-7
ATSRDWGHGYEQY
>TRBV6-5|-|TRBJ2-5
ASRTSQETQY
>TRBV9|few|TRBJ2-1
ASSGAGTSGNNEQF
>TRBV5-1|-|TRBJ2-5
ASSLSAGEETQY
>TRBV19|-|TRBJ1-5
ASRDNLDQPQH
>TRBV30|few|TRBJ1-5
ARGGQPNQPQH
>TRBV6-5|-|TRBJ2-2
ASAEGAGELF
>TRBV28|-|TRBJ2-4
ASSSLDRGENIQY
>TRBV7-2|-|TRBJ2-5
ASSFHSNWGETQY
>TRBV6-5|-|TRBJ2-7
ASSYLGQALYEQY
>TRBV29-1|-|TRBJ2-7
SVGRQGSSEQY
>TRBV30|once|TRBJ1-1
AWKGIVGGYTEAF
>TRBV4-3|-|TRBJ2-1
ASSQGRGQTEQF
>TRBV4-3|-|TRBJ1-2
ASSQDYHGPGYT
>TRBV5-1|-|TRBJ1-1
ASSPQGYSVEAF
>TRBV29-1|few|TRBJ2-3
SVVGLVTDTQY
>TRBV27|-|TRBJ2-7
ASRPGTSGSRPSYEQY
>TRBV9|-|TRBJ1-2
ASSVPGGRGYT
>TRBV27|-|TRBJ1-5
ASSTRSLGGMHQPQH
>TRBV29-1|-|TRBJ2-4
SVDTGPKNIQY
>TRBV5-1|-|TRBJ2-5
ASSPLGKTQY
>TRBV29-1|-|TRBJ2-5
SVDAGRETQY
>TRBV29-1|once|TRBJ1-1
SSSRPGPHF
>TRBV30|-|TRBJ2-5
AWSVGGETQY
>TRBV15|-|TRBJ2-5
ATSTPYQETQY
>TRBV6-5|-|TRBJ2-3
ASARLAGGRDTQY
>TRBV18|-|TRBJ1-2
ASSPPSQGAGGYT
>TRBV7-2|few|TRBJ2-3
ASRLWGSLPDTQY
>TRBV30|-|TRBJ1-2
AWSVWGGGYT
>TRBV15|-|TRBJ2-7
ATSNGQGAMEQY
>TRBV28|once|TRBJ2-5
ATRNEETQY